This is a list of T cell receptor beta chains from one sample in a study of early T cells in non-severe SARS-CoV-2 infection. TCRdb used MiXCR to reprocess the 5' RACE reads, holding one entry per CDR3 protein. In the table there are under 85,000 distinct CDR3 sequences, roughly 12% of which are singletons. The sequencing used whole blood, collected at baseline. Receptors originate from an adult who was a healthcare worker with PCR-confirmed SARS-CoV-2 infection or an uninfected control (not recorded which). The donor label of this sample is uncertain. Each CDR3 is given with its conserved first and last residue. Each record gives: clone size, J gene, V gene, D gene, CDR3 DNA, CDR3 protein. A D gene is named only where the DNA matches it firmly. For some rows the clone size is stated as once, few or many, or as a class when expanded; others skip it.

>-|TRBJ2-1|TRBV5-1|-
TGCGCCAGCAGCTTGGAAGGCCGGCAATACAATGAGCAGTTCTTC
CASSLEGRQYNEQFF
>few|TRBJ2-4|TRBV6-2/TRBV6-3|TRBD2
TGTGCCAGCATCTCTCCGGGACTACGCATCGGGTACTTC
CASISPGLRIGYF
>-|TRBJ2-5|TRBV6-6|-
TGTGCCAGCAGTCCTGGACCCCGGGGTACCAAAGAGACCCAGTACTTC
CASSPGPRGTKETQYF
>-|TRBJ1-2|TRBV10-1|-
TGCGCCCTTAATGGCCCAGGGAATCATAACTATGGCTACACCTTC
CALNGPGNHNYGYTF
>-|TRBJ2-5|TRBV6-1|-
TGTGCCAGCAGTCCCCACGTACAGACCCAGTACTTC
CASSPHVQTQYF
>-|TRBJ2-5|TRBV7-2|TRBD2
TGTGCCAGCAGTACCTCAAGACTAGCGTTCCAAGAGACCCAGTACTTC
CASSTSRLAFQETQYF
>few|TRBJ1-2|TRBV7-2|-
TGTGCCAGCAGCTTAGGCTACTCAGGGGAATCCTATGGCTACACCTTC
CASSLGYSGESYGYTF
>-|TRBJ1-1|TRBV10-1|-
TGCGCCAGCAGTGAGCAGGGGCCCGGGACTGAAGCTTTCTTT
CASSEQGPGTEAFF
>few|TRBJ1-1|TRBV5-1|-
TGCGCCAGCAGTGATTTGGAACGAGGCGTTGGGGCTGAAGCTTTCTTT
CASSDLERGVGAEAFF
>few|TRBJ2-2|TRBV4-3|TRBD1
TGCGCCAGCAGCCAACTCAGGGGGCGCTGGGACGGGGAGCTGTTTTTT
CASSQLRGRWDGELFF
>many|TRBJ2-3|TRBV29-1|-
TGCAGCGTTGAAAGGGGAACGGGAGTCAGAGATACGCAGTATTTT
CSVERGTGVRDTQYF
>few|TRBJ1-5|TRBV18|-
TGTGCCAGCTCAGCTACAAGGGGATATCAGCCCCAGCATTTT
CASSATRGYQPQHF
>many|TRBJ2-1|TRBV29-1|-
TGCAGCGTTGCAGGTCTTGACTGGGTTTACAATGAGCAGTTCTTC
CSVAGLDWVYNEQFF
>-|TRBJ2-1|TRBV2|TRBD2
TGTGCCAGCAGTATGACTAGCGGGGGAAATGAGCAGTTCTTC
CASSMTSGGNEQFF
>-|TRBJ1-2|TRBV2|TRBD1
TGTGCCAGCGACAGGGAGGGATATGGCTACACCTTC
CASDREGYGYTF
>many|TRBJ1-2|TRBV20-1|-
TGCAGTGCTAGATTATGGGCCACCGAGGAGGCCTATGGCTACACCTTC
CSARLWATEEAYGYTF